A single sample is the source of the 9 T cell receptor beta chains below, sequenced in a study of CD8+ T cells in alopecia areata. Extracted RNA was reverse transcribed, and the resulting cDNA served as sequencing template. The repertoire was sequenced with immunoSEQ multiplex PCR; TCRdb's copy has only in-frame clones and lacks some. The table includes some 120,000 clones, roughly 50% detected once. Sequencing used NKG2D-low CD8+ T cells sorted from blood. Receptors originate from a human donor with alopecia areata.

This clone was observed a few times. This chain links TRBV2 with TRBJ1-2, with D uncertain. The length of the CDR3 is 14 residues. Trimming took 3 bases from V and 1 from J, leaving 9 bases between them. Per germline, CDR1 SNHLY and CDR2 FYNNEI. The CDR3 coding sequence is TGTGCCAGCAGTGACGGAGGGAATAACTATGGCTACACCTTC. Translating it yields CASSDGGNNYGYTF.

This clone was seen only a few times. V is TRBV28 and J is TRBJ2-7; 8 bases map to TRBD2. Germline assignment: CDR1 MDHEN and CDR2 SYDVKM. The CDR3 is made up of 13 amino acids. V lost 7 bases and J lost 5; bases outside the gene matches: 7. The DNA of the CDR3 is TGTGCCAGCACCCCCGCGGGGGGCCACGAGCAGTACTTC. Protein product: CASTPAGGHEQYF.

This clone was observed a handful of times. CDR3 sequence (DNA): TGCGCCAGCAAAACGGACGGCCCCAGTAACACTGAAGCTTTCTTT. Translating gives CASKTDGPSNTEAFF. The chain joins TRBV5-1 to TRBJ1-1, with no clear D. CDR3 length equals 15 residues. Trimming removed 6 bases at V and 2 bases at J, with 17 bases between. Germline CDR1 and CDR2: SGHRS and YFSETQ.

DNA for the CDR3: TGTGCCAGCAGCTTGAATGGCAATGAGCAGTTCTTC. This codes for CASSLNGNEQFF. V gene TRBV7-9 combines with J gene TRBJ2-1; D is uncertain. Germline CDR1 is SEHNR and CDR2 is FQNEAQ (reference sequence). The V and J ends lost 3 bases and 6 bases respectively, with 6 bases between them. The CDR3 runs to 12 residues.

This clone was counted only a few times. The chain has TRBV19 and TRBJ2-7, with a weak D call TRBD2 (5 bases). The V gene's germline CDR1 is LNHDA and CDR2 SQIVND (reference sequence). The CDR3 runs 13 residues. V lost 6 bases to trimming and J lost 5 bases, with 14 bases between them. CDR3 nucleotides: TGTGCCAGTAGCCCACTGGGAGCGGACGAGCAGTACTTC. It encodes CASSPLGADEQYF.

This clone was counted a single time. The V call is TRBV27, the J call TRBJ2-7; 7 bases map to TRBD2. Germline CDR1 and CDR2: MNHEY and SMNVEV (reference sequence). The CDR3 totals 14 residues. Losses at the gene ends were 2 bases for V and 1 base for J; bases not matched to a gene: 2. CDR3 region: CASSLISGSYEQYF. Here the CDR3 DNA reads TGTGCCAGCAGTTTAATTAGCGGGTCCTACGAGCAGTACTTC.

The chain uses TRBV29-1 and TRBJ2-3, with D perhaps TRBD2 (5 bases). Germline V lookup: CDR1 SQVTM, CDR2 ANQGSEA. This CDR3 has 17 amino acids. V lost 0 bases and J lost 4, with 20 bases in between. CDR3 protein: CSVEDSRRGERADTQYF. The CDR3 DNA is TGCAGCGTTGAAGATTCTAGGCGTGGAGAGAGGGCAGATACGCAGTATTTT.

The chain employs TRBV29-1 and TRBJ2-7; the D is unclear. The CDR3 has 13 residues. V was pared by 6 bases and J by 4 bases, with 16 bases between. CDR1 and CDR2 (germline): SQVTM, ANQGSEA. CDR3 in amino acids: CSVVSLDGYEQYF. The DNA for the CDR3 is TGCAGCGTCGTAAGTTTGGACGGATACGAGCAGTACTTC.

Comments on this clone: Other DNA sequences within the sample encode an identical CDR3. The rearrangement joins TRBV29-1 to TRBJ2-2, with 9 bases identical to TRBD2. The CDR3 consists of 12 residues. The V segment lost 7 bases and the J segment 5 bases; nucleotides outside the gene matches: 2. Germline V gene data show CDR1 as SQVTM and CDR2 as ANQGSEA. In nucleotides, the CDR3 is TGCAGCGGCCTAGCGGGGACCGGGGAGCTGTTTTTT. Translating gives CSGLAGTGELFF.